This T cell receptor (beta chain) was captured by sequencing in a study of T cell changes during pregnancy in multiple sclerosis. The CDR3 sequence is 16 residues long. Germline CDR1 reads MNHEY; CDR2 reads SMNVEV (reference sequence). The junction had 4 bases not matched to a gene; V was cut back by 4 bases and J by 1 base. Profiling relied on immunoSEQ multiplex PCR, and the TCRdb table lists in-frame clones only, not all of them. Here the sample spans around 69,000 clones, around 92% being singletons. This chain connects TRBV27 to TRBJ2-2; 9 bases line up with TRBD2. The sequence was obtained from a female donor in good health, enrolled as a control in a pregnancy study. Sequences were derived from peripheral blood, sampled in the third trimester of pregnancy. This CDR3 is CASSSLAGLNTGELFF. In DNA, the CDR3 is TGTGCCAGCAGTTCCCTAGCGGGATTGAACACCGGGGAGCTGTTTTTT.